The 32 T cell receptor beta chains presented below share a single source sample, sequenced in a study of OX40 agonist ivuxolimab in advanced cancers. Only in-frame clones appear in the TCRdb table, and some are missing; sequencing was by immunoSEQ multiplex PCR. The table has roughly 42,000 clones, roughly 86% seen once. Sequences were derived from CD4+ or CD8+ T cells sorted from blood, sampled in a trial of the OX40 agonist ivuxolimab. The source is an adult with an advanced solid tumor such as melanoma, head and neck, liver or kidney cancer.

V and J are TRBV7-8 and TRBJ1-2, with TRBD1 matching 7 bases. After removal of 5 bases from V and 3 bases from J, the junction contained 9 bases not matched to a gene. CDR3 length: 15 amino acids. The germline V gene has CDR1 SGHVS and CDR2 FQNEAQ. CDR3 amino acids: CASSASQGNDYGYTF. CDR3 in DNA: TGTGCCAGCAGCGCCTCACAGGGGAACGACTATGGCTACACCTTC.

V gene TRBV6-6 combines with J gene TRBJ1-1; D unclear. CDR1 is MNHNY, CDR2 SVGAGI, per germline (reference sequence). This CDR3 contains 13 residues. The V end was cut by 6 bases, the J end by 0 bases, with 8 bases between. In nucleotides, the CDR3 is TGTGCCAGCAGACTTAACATGAACACTGAAGCTTTCTTT. As protein: CASRLNMNTEAFF.

This sequence joins TRBV2 and TRBJ2-2; D not certain. The germline V and J ends were trimmed by 8 bases and 5 bases, with 18 bases remaining between them. CDR1 SNHLY and CDR2 FYNNEI come from the germline V gene. The CDR3 extends over 15 amino acids. The CDR3: CASGQRDDWTGELFF. The CDR3 nucleotides read TGTGCCAGCGGGCAGCGCGATGATTGGACCGGGGAGCTGTTTTTT.

In its sample, this clone was seen a few times. The chain employs TRBV7-2 and TRBJ2-7; D gene unclear. CDR3 length: 14 amino acids. CDR1 is SGHTA, CDR2 FQGNSA, per germline. Trimming removed 1 base at V and 2 bases at J, with 9 bases between. The CDR3, as DNA: TGTGCCAGCAGCTTAGGCGGTTGGGCCTACGAGCAGTACTTC. Translated: CASSLGGWAYEQYF.

The rearrangement joins TRBV9 to TRBJ2-3, with D uncertain. There are 15 residues in the CDR3. Germline V CDR1 and CDR2: SGDLS, YYNGEE. Trimming shortened V by 0 bases and J by 0 bases, and 8 bases separated the two germline ends. In DNA form, the CDR3 reads TGTGCCAGCAGCGTAGGAGCGAGAAGCACAGATACGCAGTATTTT. Its translation: CASSVGARSTDTQYF.

This rearrangement joins TRBV27 to TRBJ2-6, with a weak D call TRBD2 (5 bases). The CDR3 runs 15 residues. Trimming stripped 7 bases from V and 5 bases from J, with 15 bases between. Per the germline V gene, CDR1 is MNHEY and CDR2 is SMNVEV (reference sequence). Written as DNA, the CDR3 is TGTGCCAGCACCCTAGAGGGTACTAGGGCCAACGTCCTGACTTTC. This codes for CASTLEGTRANVLTF.

CDR3 amino acids: CASSKVASRSDTQYF. The CDR3 bases are TGTGCCAGCAGCAAAGTGGCTAGTAGATCAGATACGCAGTATTTT. The chain has TRBV21-1 and TRBJ2-3; the D call TRBD2 from the table was never checked on the DNA. TRBV21-1 is a pseudogene. The CDR3 totals 15 residues.

The chain has TRBV10-3 and TRBJ1-5; 8 bases match TRBD1. Looked up from germline, CDR1 is ENHRY and CDR2 is SYGVKD. This CDR3 region has 13 residues. Trimming took 10 bases from V and 4 from J; bases not matched to a gene: 6. CDR3 loop: CATTTGANQPQHF. The CDR3 region has the DNA TGTGCCACTACGACAGGGGCGAATCAGCCCCAGCATTTT.

Only one count was recorded for this clone. V gene TRBV7-2 combines with J gene TRBJ2-3, with 7 bases lining up with TRBD2. The CDR3 extends over 15 amino acids. CDR1 SGHTA and CDR2 FQGNSA come from the germline V gene. Trimming cost V 8 bases and J 2 bases; bases outside gene matches: 10. CDR3 in amino acids: CASSRTSGATDTQYF. The DNA for the CDR3 is TGTGCCAGCTCGAGGACTAGTGGGGCCACAGATACGCAGTATTTT.

As concerns this clone: At one of its ends the junction is not consistent with the germline gene, which may arise from a read error. V and J are TRBV6-1 and TRBJ2-7; D is undetermined. Germline lookup yields CDR1 MNHNS and CDR2 SASEGT. The CDR3 loop spans 15 amino acids. CDR3 DNA: TGTGCCAGCAGGGAAGCTCTCACACGACCCTACGAGCAGTACTTC. This translates into CASREALTRPYEQYF.

V is TRBV6-5 and J is TRBJ1-1, with unresolved D. The V gene lost 2 bases and the J gene lost 5 bases, with 3 bases spanning the gap. Germline CDR1 MNHEY, CDR2 SVGAGI. The CDR3 spans 11 residues. CDR3 sequence: CASSYGTEAFF. The CDR3, as DNA: TGTGCCAGCAGTTACGGAACTGAAGCTTTCTTT.

The chain couples TRBV7-8 to TRBJ2-3; D assignment may be TRBD1 or TRBD2 (5 bases each). V lost 1 base, J lost 0 bases, and 11 bases lay in between. This CDR3 contains 16 residues. CDR1 and CDR2 from the germline V gene are SGHVS and FQNEAQ. The DNA of the CDR3 is TGTGCCAGCAGCTTAGAGCCGGGACCGAGCACAGATACGCAGTATTTT. Protein: CASSLEPGPSTDTQYF.

This chain links TRBV7-8 with TRBJ2-5; D remains ambiguous. This CDR3 has 14 residues. CDR1 is SGHVS and CDR2 is FQNEAQ in the germline V gene. Trimming removed 2 bases from V and 1 base from J, with 8 bases in between. The CDR3 nucleotides are TGTGCCAGCAGCTTAATTCTCGTCCAAGAGACCCAGTACTTC. This codes for CASSLILVQETQYF.

V usage is TRBV10-3 and J usage is TRBJ1-1; no clear D. V was trimmed by 0 bases and J by 1 base, leaving 9 bases between them. This CDR3 has 15 amino acids. Germline V gene sequence: CDR1 ENHRY, CDR2 SYGVKD. The CDR3 spells CAISESRTKNTEAFF. In nucleotides, the CDR3 is TGTGCCATCAGTGAGTCGAGGACTAAGAACACTGAAGCTTTCTTT.

The genes are TRBV6-4 and TRBJ2-2; D perhaps matches TRBD2 (6 bases). This CDR3 has 16 amino acids. The germline gives CDR1 MRHNA, CDR2 SNTAGT. The ends were cut back, 6 bases at V and 6 bases at J, with 20 bases in the middle. CDR3 nucleotides: TGTGCCAGCAGCCCCAGGGAGGTTTCGGGTTCCGGGGAGCTGTTTTTT. It yields the protein CASSPREVSGSGELFF.

The chain employs TRBV15 and TRBJ1-2; 7 bases match TRBD1. CDR3 size: 15 residues. V shed 3 bases, J shed 4 bases, and the junction held 8 bases outside the gene matches. The V gene's germline CDR1 is LNHNV and CDR2 YYDKDF (reference sequence). CDR3 nucleotides: TGTGCCACCAGCAGTGACAGGGTTGGGGGCTATGGCTACACCTTC. Translating gives CATSSDRVGGYGYTF.

The gene calls are TRBV5-1 and TRBJ1-1, with 8 bases matching TRBD1. The germline V gene encodes CDR1 SGHRS and CDR2 YFSETQ. The CDR3 spans 17 residues. V gave up 4 bases and J gave up 0 bases; unmatched junction bases: 11. The CDR3 reads CASSLEGQGAMNTEAFF. The CDR3 DNA sequence: TGCGCCAGCAGCCTGGAGGGGCAGGGGGCCATGAACACTGAAGCTTTCTTT.

V gene TRBV5-1 combines with J gene TRBJ2-1; perhaps TRBD2 as D (6 bases). V dropped 5 bases and J dropped 0 bases, with 9 bases sitting between them. CDR1 is SGHRS and CDR2 is YFSETQ in the germline V gene. This CDR3 contains 14 residues. As DNA, the CDR3 is TGCGCCAGCAGTTCGGAGGGCTCCTACAATGAGCAGTTCTTC. Amino acid sequence: CASSSEGSYNEQFF. Supplemented by reference TRBV5-1 and TRBJ2-1, the full variable domain reads KAGVTQTPRYLIKTRGQQVTLSCSPISGHRSVSWYQQTPGQGLQFLFEYFSETQRNKGNFPGRFSGRQFSNSRSEMNVSTLELGDSALYLCASSSEGSYNEQFFGPGTRLTVL.

This chain's CDR3 is CSVEPTPPTSDYNEQFF. Here the CDR3 DNA reads TGCAGCGTTGAACCAACCCCCCCGACTAGTGATTACAATGAGCAGTTCTTC. This chain joins TRBV29-1 and TRBJ2-1; D perhaps matches TRBD2 (6 bases). The ends were cut back, 2 bases at V and 4 bases at J, with 21 bases in the middle. The CDR3 runs to 17 residues. Germline-derived CDR1 and CDR2 are SQVTM and ANQGSEA.

The J gene is TRBJ2-1, the V gene TRBV4-3; 9 nucleotides agree with TRBD2. The J segment lost 8 bases and the V segment lost 4 bases, leaving 6 bases of the junction unmatched. Germline CDR1 is LGHNA and CDR2 is YSLEER. The CDR3 has 14 amino acids. CDR3 sequence reads: CASSPSGLAYEQFF. CDR3 coding DNA: TGCGCCAGCAGCCCCTCTGGACTAGCGTATGAGCAGTTCTTC.

This clone has only one observation. The V gene is TRBV27, the J gene TRBJ2-7, with 9 bases matching TRBD1. The trim removed 2 bases at V and 6 bases at J, leaving 11 bases unmatched. There are 16 residues in the CDR3. CDR1 MNHEY and CDR2 SMNVEV come from the germline V gene (reference sequence). The CDR3 region is CASSLLLGQGSGEQYF. The CDR3 coding sequence is TGTGCCAGCAGTTTACTATTGGGACAGGGAAGCGGCGAGCAGTACTTC.

The CDR3 protein is CASSLTGASSYEQYF. The CDR3 region has the DNA TGTGCCAGCAGCCTGACAGGGGCCAGCTCCTACGAGCAGTACTTC. V and J are TRBV6-5 and TRBJ2-7; 8 nucleotides line up with TRBD1. Trimming removed 6 bases from V and 0 bases from J; junction bases left unmatched: 7. Germline values: CDR1 MNHEY, CDR2 SVGAGI. The CDR3 is made up of 15 amino acids.

The J gene is TRBJ2-6, the V gene TRBV9; maybe TRBD2 (6 bases). V dropped 3 bases and J dropped 2 bases, with 12 bases sitting between them. Germline V gives CDR1 SGDLS, CDR2 YYNGEE. The CDR3 runs to 16 residues. The CDR3 is CASSAEGGAGANVLTF. The DNA for the CDR3 is TGTGCCAGCAGCGCGGAGGGTGGGGCTGGGGCCAACGTCCTGACTTTC.

The count of this clone is one. V and J are TRBV10-2 and TRBJ2-1; tentative D call: TRBD2 (5 bases). This CDR3 has 14 amino acids. Trimming shortened V by 3 bases and J by 0 bases, and 6 bases separated the two germline ends. Germline lookup yields CDR1 WSHSY and CDR2 SAAADI. This CDR3 reads CASSEDYSYNEQFF. CDR3 nucleotide sequence: TGCGCCAGCAGTGAAGACTACTCCTACAATGAGCAGTTCTTC.

Note on this clone: Additional DNA sequences in this sample encode the identical CDR3. The chain couples TRBV11-2 to TRBJ2-7; D unresolved. Trimming took off 5 bases at V and 1 base at J, with 9 bases between the two ends. Germline CDR1 and CDR2: SGHAT and FQNNGV. This CDR3 spans 13 amino acids. The CDR3 nucleotides read TGTGCCAGCAGCCTGGGAAGTTCCTACGAGCAGTACTTC. Protein product: CASSLGSSYEQYF.

The chain combines TRBV5-8 with TRBJ1-1; D call uncertain. Germline CDR1 SGHTS, CDR2 YDEGEE. V lost 6 bases and J lost 5, with 20 bases in between. This CDR3 contains 15 residues. The CDR3 sequence: CASNLLLEGETEAFF. The CDR3 DNA reads TGTGCCAGCAATCTACTACTCGAGGGAGAAACTGAAGCTTTCTTT.

This rearrangement joins TRBV27 to TRBJ2-3, with unresolved D. Trimming stripped 4 bases from V and 2 bases from J, with 4 bases between. CDR1 is MNHEY and CDR2 is SMNVEV in the germline V gene (reference sequence). The CDR3 is 12 amino acids. The CDR3 loop is CASSSFTDTQYF. CDR3 in DNA: TGTGCCAGCAGTTCTTTCACAGATACGCAGTATTTT.

The chain employs TRBV9 and TRBJ1-1; D is perhaps TRBD1 (5 bases). The CDR3 runs to 18 residues. The V gene lost 3 bases and the J gene lost 0 bases, with 21 bases spanning the gap. From germline, CDR1 is SGDLS and CDR2 YYNGEE. The CDR3 here is CASSEGEDGLKVNTEAFF. The CDR3 region has the DNA TGTGCCAGCAGCGAAGGGGAAGACGGGTTGAAAGTGAACACTGAAGCTTTCTTT.

The chain has TRBV27 and TRBJ1-2, with 7 positions matching TRBD1. Germline V gene sequence: CDR1 MNHEY, CDR2 SMNVEV (reference sequence). CDR3 length: 15 residues. V shed 5 bases, J shed 6 bases, and the junction held 12 bases outside the gene matches. The CDR3 nucleotides read TGTGCCAGCAGTCCCCAGACAGGGAAAGAGAATGGCTACACCTTC. Translated, it gives CASSPQTGKENGYTF.

For this clone: The junction shows a germline mismatch at one end, possibly a read error. This sequence joins TRBV19 and TRBJ1-6, with D unresolved. Per germline, CDR1 LNHDA and CDR2 SQIVND (reference sequence). The CDR3 extends over 16 amino acids. CDR3 protein: CASTTAGGLYNSPLHF. DNA for the CDR3: TGTGCCAGTACGACGGCAGGCGGATTGTATAATTCGCCCCTCCACTTT.

This clone was seen just once. V gene TRBV10-1 combines with J gene TRBJ1-3; maybe TRBD1 (6 bases). V lost 5 bases and J 0 bases, leaving 14 bases between the germline ends. CDR1 is WNHNN, CDR2 SYGVQD, per germline (reference sequence). The CDR3 loop spans 16 amino acids. CDR3 sequence reads: CASSPGTTSSGNTIYF. CDR3 bases: TGCGCCAGCAGTCCTGGGACAACGAGCTCTGGAAACACCATATATTTT.

By share, this clone counts as medium-sized. The V and J genes are TRBV6-5 and TRBJ1-1, with D tentatively TRBD1 (6 bases). Germline values: CDR1 MNHEY, CDR2 SVGAGI. V lost 7 bases, J lost 5 bases, and 17 bases lay in between. The CDR3 covers 14 residues. The CDR3 protein is CASINWGARTEAFF. Written as DNA, the CDR3 is TGTGCCAGCATCAATTGGGGGGCTCGGACTGAAGCTTTCTTT.